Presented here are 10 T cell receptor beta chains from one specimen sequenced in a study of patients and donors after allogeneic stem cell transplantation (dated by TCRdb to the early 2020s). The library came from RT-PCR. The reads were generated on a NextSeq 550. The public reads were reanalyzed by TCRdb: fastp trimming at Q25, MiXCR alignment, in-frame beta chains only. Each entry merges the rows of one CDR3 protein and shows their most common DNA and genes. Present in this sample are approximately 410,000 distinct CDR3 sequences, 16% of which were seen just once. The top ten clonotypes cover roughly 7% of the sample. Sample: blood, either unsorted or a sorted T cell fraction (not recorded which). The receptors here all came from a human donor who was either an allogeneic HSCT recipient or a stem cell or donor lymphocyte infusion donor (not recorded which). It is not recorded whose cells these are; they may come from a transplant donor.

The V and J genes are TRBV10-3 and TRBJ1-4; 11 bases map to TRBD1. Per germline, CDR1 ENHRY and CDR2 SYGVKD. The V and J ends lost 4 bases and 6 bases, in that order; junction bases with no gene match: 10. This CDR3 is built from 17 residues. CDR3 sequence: CAISAGQGARVHEKLFF. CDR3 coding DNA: TGTGCCATCAGTGCAGGACAGGGGGCTAGAGTTCATGAAAAACTGTTTTTT.

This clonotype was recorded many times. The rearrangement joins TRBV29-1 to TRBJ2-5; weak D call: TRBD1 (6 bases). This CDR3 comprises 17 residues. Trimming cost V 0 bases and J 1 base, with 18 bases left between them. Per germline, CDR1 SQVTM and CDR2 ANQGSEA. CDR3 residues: CSVEDSLGWTVQETQYF. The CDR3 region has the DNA TGCAGCGTTGAAGATTCCCTCGGTTGGACAGTCCAAGAGACCCAGTACTTC.

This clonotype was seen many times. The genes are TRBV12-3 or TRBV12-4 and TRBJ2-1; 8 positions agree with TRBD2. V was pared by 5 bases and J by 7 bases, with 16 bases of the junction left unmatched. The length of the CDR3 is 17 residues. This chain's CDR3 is CASSRDKPGLGGNEQFF. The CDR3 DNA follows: TGTGCCAGCAGTCGAGATAAACCGGGACTAGGAGGGAATGAGCAGTTCTTC.

CDR3 nucleotides: TGTGCCAGCAGTCCGACACAGGGGGATGGCTACACCTTC. This gives the protein CASSPTQGDGYTF. The chain carries TRBV12-3 or TRBV12-4 and TRBJ1-2; 8 bases align to TRBD1. Trimming removed 5 bases from V and 6 bases from J; junction bases left unmatched: 5. CDR3 length equals 13 residues.

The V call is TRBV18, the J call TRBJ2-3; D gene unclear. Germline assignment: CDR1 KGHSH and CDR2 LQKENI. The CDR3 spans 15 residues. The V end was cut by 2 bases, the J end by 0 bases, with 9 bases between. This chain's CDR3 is CASSPKRSSTDTQYF. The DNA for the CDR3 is TGTGCCAGCTCACCAAAACGGTCAAGCACAGATACGCAGTATTTT. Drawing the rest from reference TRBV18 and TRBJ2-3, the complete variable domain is NAGVMQNPRHLVRRRGQEARLRCSPMKGHSHVYWYRQLPEEGLKFMVYLQKENIIDESGMPKERFSAEFPKEGPSILRIQQVVRGDSAAYFCASSPKRSSTDTQYFGPGTRLTVL.

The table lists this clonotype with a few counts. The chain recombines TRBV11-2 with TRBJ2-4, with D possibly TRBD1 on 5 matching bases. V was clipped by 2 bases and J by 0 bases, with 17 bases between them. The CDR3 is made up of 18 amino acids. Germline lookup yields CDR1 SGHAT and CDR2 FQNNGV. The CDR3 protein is CASSLKRAQGLAKNIQYF. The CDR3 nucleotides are TGTGCCAGCAGCTTAAAAAGAGCTCAGGGTTTAGCCAAAAACATTCAGTACTTC.

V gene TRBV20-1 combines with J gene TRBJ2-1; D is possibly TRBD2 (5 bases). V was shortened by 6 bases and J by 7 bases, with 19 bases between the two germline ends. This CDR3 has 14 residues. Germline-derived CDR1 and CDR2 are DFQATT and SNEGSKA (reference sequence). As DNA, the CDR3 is TGCAGTGCCCCAAGTCGCGGGCTCACTAATGAGCAGTTCTTC. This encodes CSAPSRGLTNEQFF.

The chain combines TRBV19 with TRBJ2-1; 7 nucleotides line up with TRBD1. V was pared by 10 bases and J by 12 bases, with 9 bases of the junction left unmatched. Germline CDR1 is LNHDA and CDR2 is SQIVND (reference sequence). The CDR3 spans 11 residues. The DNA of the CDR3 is TGTGCCACCTCTGACAGGGCAGGGCAGTTCTTC. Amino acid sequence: CATSDRAGQFF. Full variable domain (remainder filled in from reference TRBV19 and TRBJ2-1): DGGITQSPKYLFRKEGQNVTLSCEQNLNHDAMYWYRQDPGQGLRLIYYSQIVNDFQKGDIAEGYSVSREKKESFPLTVTSAQKNPTAFYLCATSDRAGQFFGPGTRLTVL.

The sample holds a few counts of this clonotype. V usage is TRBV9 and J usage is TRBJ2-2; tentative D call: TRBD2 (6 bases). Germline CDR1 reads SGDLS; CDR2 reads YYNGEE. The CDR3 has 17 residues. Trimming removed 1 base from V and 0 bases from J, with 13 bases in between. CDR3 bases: TGTGCCAGCAGCGTACCCCTAATAGCGGCGAACACCGGGGAGCTGTTTTTT. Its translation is CASSVPLIAANTGELFF. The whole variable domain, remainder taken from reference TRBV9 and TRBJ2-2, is DSGVTQTPKHLITATGQRVTLRCSPRSGDLSVYWYQQSLDQGLQFLIQYYNGEERAKGNILERFSAQQFPDLHSELNLSSLELGDSALYFCASSVPLIAANTGELFFGEGSRLTVL.

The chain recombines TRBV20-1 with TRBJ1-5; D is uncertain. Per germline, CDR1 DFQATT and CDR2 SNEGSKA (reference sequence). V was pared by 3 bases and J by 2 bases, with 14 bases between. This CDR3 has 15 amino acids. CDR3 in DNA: TGCAGTGCTAGGGCCCTCTCCGTGGGCAATCAGCCCCAGCATTTT. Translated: CSARALSVGNQPQHF.